Following are 2 T cell receptor beta chains from one sample sequenced in a study of cytomegalovirus exposure and HLA in healthy donors. In the PCR, 60 Vbeta and 13 Jbeta primers were used. Generated by immunoSEQ multiplex PCR, the TCRdb table keeps only in-frame clones and is missing some. The data contain around 150,000 clones, 55% to 75% of them singletons. Material for sequencing was PBMCs. These receptors were collected from a woman aged 60 to 75 in good health and CMV-seropositive.

V gene TRBV30 combines with J gene TRBJ1-2, with 12 bases fitting TRBD1. The trim removed 8 bases at V and 6 bases at J, leaving 7 bases unmatched. Germline CDR1 and CDR2: GTSNPN and SVGIG (reference sequence). This CDR3 contains 13 residues. Here the CDR3 DNA reads TGTGCCCTACGGGACAGGGGGCGCGATGGCTACACCTTC. Protein sequence: CALRDRGRDGYTF.

This chain links TRBV28 with TRBJ1-2; TRBD1 might be the D (5 bases). The CDR3 sequence is 13 residues long. V was cut by 7 bases and J by 7 bases, with 16 bases left in between. In germline, CDR1 is MDHEN, CDR2 SYDVKM. The CDR3 DNA follows: TGTGCCAGCAACTCCCAGGGTACATCTGGCTACACCTTC. It codes for CASNSQGTSGYTF.